This TCR beta chain was identified during a study of blood T cell repertoires in COVID-19. Across the study: Nucleic acid was either cDNA or gDNA, and it came from T cells, B-cell-depleted T cells, or PBMCs.

Deletions cut 0 bases from V and 7 bases from J, with 14 bases between. CDR1 SGDLS and CDR2 YYNGEE come from the germline V gene. The CDR3 is 14 residues long. Repertoires were generated with immunoSEQ multiplex PCR, while TCRdb's copy carries only in-frame clones and drops some. The top ten clones hold 2% to 2.5% of a sample with 200,000 to 300,000 clones, 88% of them seen once. Sample: PBMCs or T cells enriched from blood (not recorded which). V gene TRBV9 combines with J gene TRBJ2-7, with D perhaps TRBD2 (5 bases). This TCR was sampled from a woman aged 40 to 50 with acute COVID-19. CDR3 sequence reads: CASSVGWTPYEQYF. CDR3 in DNA: TGTGCCAGCAGCGTAGGGTGGACTCCTTATGAGCAGTACTTC. Variable domain in full (rest from reference TRBV9 and TRBJ2-7): DSGVTQTPKHLITATGQRVTLRCSPRSGDLSVYWYQQSLDQGLQFLIQYYNGEERAKGNILERFSAQQFPDLHSELNLSSLELGDSALYFCASSVGWTPYEQYFGPGTRLTVT.